The 30 T cell receptor beta chains given below trace back to one sample, sequenced in a study of CXCR3-negative and CXCR3-positive naive CD8 T cells. The study made its TRB cDNA libraries by 5' RACE, adding UMI labels. TCRdb reanalyzed the 5' RACE reads and collapses them to one entry per CDR3 protein, without DNA. The sample data list over 35,000 distinct CDR3 sequences. Source material: naive CXCR3- CD8+ T cells from blood. Described subset: CD45RO-CCR7+CD27+CD95- naive CD8+ T cells lacking CXCR3 (TNR3-). The source is a human donor in good health. Some clones in this sample may be carry-over from other donors' samples.

The J gene is TRBJ2-7, the V gene TRBV4-3; TCRdb reports TRBD2, a call that lacks DNA to check it against. Germline values: CDR1 LGHNA, CDR2 YSLEER. CDR3 size: 14 residues. Here the CDR3 reads CASSQGDVTGEQYF.

The V gene is TRBV27, the J gene TRBJ2-1; TCRdb's D call, TRBD1, is unchecked because there is no DNA. This CDR3 comprises 11 residues. The germline V gene has CDR1 MNHEY and CDR2 SMNVEV (reference sequence). The CDR3 reads CASSWGQGKFF.

The rearrangement links TRBV10-1 to TRBJ2-2; TCRdb reports TRBD2, a call that lacks DNA to check it against. This CDR3 spans 13 amino acids. Per germline, CDR1 WNHNN and CDR2 SYGVQD (reference sequence). The CDR3 sequence: CATRDSNTGELFF.

The J gene is TRBJ1-6, the V gene TRBV29-1; no DNA is available, so the TRBD1 call from TCRdb remains unchecked. From germline, CDR1 is SQVTM and CDR2 ANQGSEA. The CDR3 spans 13 residues. CDR3 residues: CSVGTAYNSPLHF.

CDR3 residues: CASSLVVQVGTGELFF. The genes are TRBV28 and TRBJ2-2. From germline, CDR1 is MDHEN and CDR2 SYDVKM. This CDR3 has 16 amino acids.

The chain joins TRBV29-1 to TRBJ2-1; no DNA is available, so the TRBD1 call from TCRdb remains unchecked. CDR3 size: 13 residues. Germline loops: CDR1 SQVTM, CDR2 ANQGSEA. This CDR3 reads CSVEQGIYNEQFF.

The chain links TRBV4-3 to TRBJ2-7; TCRdb calls TRBD1, which cannot be checked without DNA. Germline CDR1 is LGHNA and CDR2 is YSLEER. CDR3 length equals 13 residues. This CDR3 is CASAPGHFYEQYF.

The rearrangement joins TRBV7-9 to TRBJ2-3; TCRdb outputs TRBD1, but without DNA this stays unchecked. This CDR3 contains 15 residues. CDR1 SEHNR and CDR2 FQNEAQ come from the germline V gene (reference sequence). CDR3 in amino acids: CASSSLTGGTDTQYF.

This chain links TRBV7-3 with TRBJ2-7; TCRdb calls TRBD1, which cannot be checked without DNA. CDR1 is SGHTA and CDR2 is FQGTGA in the germline V gene. CDR3 length equals 13 residues. The CDR3: CASSEGQSYEQYF. Looking up the rest from reference TRBV7-3 and TRBJ2-7 gives the full variable domain: GAGVSQTPSNKVTEKGKYVELRCDPISGHTALYWYRQSLGQGPEFLIYFQGTGAADDSGLPNDRFFAVRPEGSVSTLKIQRTERGDSAVYLCASSEGQSYEQYFGPGTRLTVT.

The rearrangement links TRBV7-3 to TRBJ2-5. This CDR3 region has 15 residues. CDR1 is SGHTA and CDR2 is FQGTGA in the germline V gene. CDR3: CASSSSLSAQETQYF.

V usage is TRBV7-6 and J usage is TRBJ2-7; TCRdb outputs TRBD1, but without DNA this stays unchecked. This CDR3 is 14 amino acids long. Germline CDR1 reads SGHVS; CDR2 reads FNYEAQ. The CDR3 spells CASSLTGVPYEQYF. Full variable domain (remainder filled in from reference TRBV7-6 and TRBJ2-7): GAGVSQSPRYKVTKRGQDVALRCDPISGHVSLYWYRQALGQGPEFLTYFNYEAQQDKSGLPNDRFSAERPEGSISTLTIQRTEQRDSAMYRCASSLTGVPYEQYFGPGTRLTVT.

This sequence joins TRBV10-2 and TRBJ1-1; TCRdb reports TRBD1, a call that lacks DNA to check it against. Germline V CDR1 and CDR2: WSHSY, SAAADI. The CDR3 has 14 residues. CDR3 protein: CASSEGDRDTEAFF.

This chain connects TRBV5-5 to TRBJ2-5; TCRdb outputs TRBD1, but without DNA this stays unchecked. There are 14 residues in the CDR3. Per germline, CDR1 SGHKS and CDR2 YYEKEE (reference sequence). CDR3 in amino acids: CASSWTGGKETQYF.

The chain combines TRBV20-1 with TRBJ2-3. This CDR3 region has 14 residues. Germline CDR1 is DFQATT and CDR2 is SNEGSKA (reference sequence). CDR3 in amino acids: CSCPSEGHTDTQYF.

The rearrangement links TRBV4-2 to TRBJ2-1. Germline CDR1 is LGHNA and CDR2 is YNFKEQ. The CDR3 consists of 15 residues. This chain's CDR3 is CASSHQHSSYNEQFF.

The chain uses TRBV29-1 and TRBJ2-5; TCRdb outputs TRBD1, but without DNA this stays unchecked. Germline-derived CDR1 and CDR2 are SQVTM and ANQGSEA. This CDR3 spans 13 amino acids. This CDR3 is CSVEYTGRETQYF. Full variable domain (outside the CDR3, taken from reference TRBV29-1 and TRBJ2-5): SAVISQKPSRDICQRGTSLTIQCQVDSQVTMMFWYRQQPGQSLTLIATANQGSEATYESGFVIDKFPISRPNLTFSTLTVSNMSPEDSSIYLCSVEYTGRETQYFGPGTRLLVL.

This chain joins TRBV7-8 and TRBJ2-4; TCRdb's D call, TRBD1, is unchecked because there is no DNA. Germline CDR1 reads SGHVS; CDR2 reads FQNEAQ. CDR3 length: 21 amino acids. CDR3 protein: CASSLALRGPVQTLAKNIQYF.

The chain combines TRBV7-6 with TRBJ2-5; the D call of TRBD2 rests on TCRdb alone, since no DNA is present to check it. The CDR3 is made up of 15 amino acids. Germline CDR1 reads SGHVS; CDR2 reads FNYEAQ. CDR3 loop: CASSPPGLAELSQYF.

The gene calls are TRBV12-3 or TRBV12-4 and TRBJ1-1; TCRdb designates TRBD1, a call that cannot be tested without DNA. The CDR3 has 12 amino acids. Here the CDR3 reads CADGTANTEAFF.

The V call is TRBV27, the J call TRBJ2-7; TCRdb proposes TRBD1, but this gene call is untestable without DNA. Germline V gene sequence: CDR1 MNHEY, CDR2 SMNVEV (reference sequence). This CDR3 is 13 amino acids long. This CDR3 is CASSLRGAREQYF.

The chain is built from TRBV4-3 and TRBJ2-7. The CDR3 runs 15 residues. Germline V gene lookup returns CDR1 LGHNA and CDR2 YSLEER. The CDR3 here is CASSQDGGTTYEQYF.

The chain is built from TRBV7-7 and TRBJ2-5. CDR1 and CDR2 from the germline V gene are SSHAT and FNYEAQ (reference sequence). This CDR3 is built from 14 residues. The CDR3 sequence is CASSTDTYQETQYF.

The rearrangement links TRBV29-1 to TRBJ2-1; TCRdb outputs TRBD1, but without DNA this stays unchecked. Germline lookup yields CDR1 SQVTM and CDR2 ANQGSEA. The CDR3 is 13 amino acids. The CDR3 loop reads CSVRGTGRVEQFF.

The V gene is TRBV29-1, the J gene TRBJ2-1; TCRdb lists TRBD2, though no DNA is available to test this call. The V gene's germline CDR1 is SQVTM and CDR2 ANQGSEA. CDR3 length equals 18 residues. This CDR3 reads CSVEDAGLRVNSYNEQFF.

The chain uses TRBV21-1 and TRBJ2-3; TCRdb picks TRBD1, but there is no DNA to check that call. TRBV21-1 is designated a pseudogene. This CDR3 contains 18 residues. The CDR3 reads CASLDRGHPSSFTDTQYF.

CDR3 sequence: CASSLEIRDGYTF. The chain employs TRBV12-3 or TRBV12-4 and TRBJ1-2. The CDR3 runs 13 residues.

The genes are TRBV29-1 and TRBJ2-5; the D call from TCRdb, TRBD1, cannot be confirmed without DNA. Per germline, CDR1 SQVTM and CDR2 ANQGSEA. CDR3 length equals 15 residues. CDR3 loop: CSVEDNRGPRETQYF.

This clonotype is deemed medium-sized by its frequency. This chain links TRBV20-1 with TRBJ1-1. The CDR3 covers 15 residues. Germline lookup yields CDR1 DFQATT and CDR2 SNEGSKA (reference sequence). CDR3 in amino acids: CSARDPGRGDTEAFF.

The chain couples TRBV20-1 to TRBJ2-1; TCRdb picks TRBD1, but there is no DNA to check that call. CDR1 is DFQATT, CDR2 SNEGSKA, per germline (reference sequence). This CDR3 contains 12 residues. CDR3: CSARLQAGEQFF.

The chain couples TRBV20-1 to TRBJ2-7; no DNA is available, so the TRBD1 call from TCRdb remains unchecked. From germline, CDR1 is DFQATT and CDR2 SNEGSKA (reference sequence). This CDR3 region has 14 residues. CDR3 residues: CSARDPAGNYEQYF.